This TCR beta chain was sequenced for a study of blood T cell repertoires in COVID-19. Study details: Specimens from acute and convalescent COVID-19 originated in the United States, Italy and Spain. Nucleic acid was either cDNA or gDNA, and it came from T cells, B-cell-depleted T cells, or PBMCs.

Original processing notes: The authors estimated nucleated cell counts from reference gene primer amplification. Method: immunoSEQ multiplex PCR; TCRdb's copy keeps in-frame clones and lacks some. Clone size and V and J calls were adopted from that table, with D and trimming inferred from the DNA. This sample has roughly 240,000 clones, with around four fifths found just once. This CDR3 region has 15 residues. The V and J ends lost 4 bases and 2 bases respectively, with 11 bases between them. Germline loops: CDR1 LNHDA, CDR2 SQIVND (reference sequence). This chain joins TRBV19 and TRBJ2-2; D remains ambiguous. This clonotype was sampled from a man between 60 and 75 years old who had recovered from COVID-19. Sequenced material: peripheral blood. CDR3 nucleotides: TGTGCCAGTAGTAGATTAGACTCTAACACCGGGGAGCTGTTTTTT. It yields the protein CASSRLDSNTGELFF. Full variable domain (rest looked up from reference TRBV19 and TRBJ2-2): DGGITQSPKYLFRKEGQNVTLSCEQNLNHDAMYWYRQDPGQGLRLIYYSQIVNDFQKGDIAEGYSVSREKKESFPLTVTSAQKNPTAFYLCASSRLDSNTGELFFGEGSRLTVL.